Shown below are 2 T cell receptor beta chains from a single sample sequenced in a study of technical replicates of blood from several donors. The table came from immunoSEQ multiplex PCR; TCRdb's copy has only in-frame clones and leaves some out. The sample lists more than 65,000 clones; roughly 92% were seen once. Sequenced: T cells isolated from PBMCs. Source of these receptors: a human donor in good health.

The chain couples TRBV5-1 to TRBJ2-3, with 9 bases that match TRBD2. The V and J ends lost 1 base and 4 bases, in that order; junction bases with no gene match: 4. The CDR3 length is 15 residues. In germline, CDR1 is SGHRS, CDR2 YFSETQ. The CDR3 spells CASSLSGGRPDTQYF. In DNA form, the CDR3 reads TGCGCCAGCAGCTTGAGCGGGGGGAGGCCAGATACGCAGTATTTT.

CDR3 nucleotide sequence: TGTGCCAGCAGCTTGGGGACAGGCGCCTACGAGCAGTACTTC. Translation: CASSLGTGAYEQYF. The rearrangement uses TRBV5-8 and TRBJ2-7; TRBD1 matches 7 bases. Germline-derived CDR1 and CDR2 are SGHTS and YDEGEE. V dropped 0 bases and J dropped 2; count of bases not matched to a gene: 2. The CDR3 runs to 14 residues.